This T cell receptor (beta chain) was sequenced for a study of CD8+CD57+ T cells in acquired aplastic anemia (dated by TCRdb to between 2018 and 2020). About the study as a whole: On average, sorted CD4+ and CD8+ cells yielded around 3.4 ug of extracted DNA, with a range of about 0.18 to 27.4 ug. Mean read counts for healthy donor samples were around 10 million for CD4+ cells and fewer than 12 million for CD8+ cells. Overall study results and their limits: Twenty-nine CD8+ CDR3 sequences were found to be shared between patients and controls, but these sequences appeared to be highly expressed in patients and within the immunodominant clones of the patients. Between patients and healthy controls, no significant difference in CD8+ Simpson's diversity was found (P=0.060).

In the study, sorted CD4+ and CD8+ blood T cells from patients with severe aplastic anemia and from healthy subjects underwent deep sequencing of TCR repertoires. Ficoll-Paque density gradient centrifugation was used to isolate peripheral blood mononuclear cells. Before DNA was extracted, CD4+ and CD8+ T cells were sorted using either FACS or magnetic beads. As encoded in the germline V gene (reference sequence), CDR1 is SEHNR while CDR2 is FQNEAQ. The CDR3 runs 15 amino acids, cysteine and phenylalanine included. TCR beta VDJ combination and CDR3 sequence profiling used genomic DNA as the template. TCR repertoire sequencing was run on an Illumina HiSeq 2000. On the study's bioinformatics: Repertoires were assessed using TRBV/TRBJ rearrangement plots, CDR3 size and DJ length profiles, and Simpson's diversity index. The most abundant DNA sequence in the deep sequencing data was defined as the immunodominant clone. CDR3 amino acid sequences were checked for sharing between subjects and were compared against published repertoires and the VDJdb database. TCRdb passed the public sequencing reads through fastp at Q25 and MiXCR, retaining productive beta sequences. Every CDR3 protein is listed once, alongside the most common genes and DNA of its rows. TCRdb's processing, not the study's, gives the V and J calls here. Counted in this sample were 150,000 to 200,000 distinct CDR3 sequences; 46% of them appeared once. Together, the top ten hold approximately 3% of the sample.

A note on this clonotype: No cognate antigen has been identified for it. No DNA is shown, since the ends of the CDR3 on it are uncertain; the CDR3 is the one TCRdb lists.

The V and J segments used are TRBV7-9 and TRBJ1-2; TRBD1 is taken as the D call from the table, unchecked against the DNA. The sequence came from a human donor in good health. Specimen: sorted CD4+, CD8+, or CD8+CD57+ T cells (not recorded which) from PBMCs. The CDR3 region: CAGSLKGRENYGCTF.